These 25 T cell receptor beta chains were all obtained from the same sample, sequenced in a study of cytomegalovirus exposure and HLA in healthy donors. A multiplex PCR was run with 60 Vbeta primers and 13 Jbeta primers. Generated by immunoSEQ multiplex PCR, the TCRdb table keeps only in-frame clones and is missing some. The data hold about 130,000 clones, with about three quarters observed a single time. Sequenced input: PBMCs. Source of these receptors: a man in his thirties or forties in good health and CMV-seronegative.

The chain combines TRBV30 with TRBJ2-7; 9 bases agree with TRBD2. Germline-derived CDR1 and CDR2 are GTSNPN and SVGIG (reference sequence). J lost 3 bases, V lost 0 bases, and 3 bases had no gene match. The CDR3 is 14 amino acids. In nucleotides, the CDR3 is TGTGCCTGGAGTGTGGGCGGGGGGGGCTACGAGCAGTACTTC. Its protein is CAWSVGGGGYEQYF.

The J gene is TRBJ1-5, the V gene TRBV7-2; D uncertain. Germline V lookup: CDR1 SGHTA, CDR2 FQGNSA. This CDR3 is built from 14 residues. The V end was cut by 1 base, the J end by 7 bases, with 11 bases between. This chain's CDR3 is CASSLGWAAQPQHF. In nucleotides, the CDR3 is TGTGCCAGCAGCTTAGGGTGGGCAGCCCAGCCCCAGCATTTT.

This clone came up a few times. The chain is built from TRBV4-3 and TRBJ2-1, with TRBD1 matching over 7 bases. After removal of 0 bases from V and 4 bases from J, the junction contained 6 bases not matched to a gene. The CDR3 loop spans 16 amino acids. Germline-derived CDR1 and CDR2 are LGHNA and YSLEER. The CDR3 spells CASSQDLGDSYNEQFF. The DNA of the CDR3 is TGCGCCAGCAGCCAAGATTTAGGGGACAGTTACAATGAGCAGTTCTTC.

The gene calls are TRBV2 and TRBJ2-3; D is possibly TRBD2 (6 bases). CDR3 length: 15 residues. V was clipped by 3 bases and J by 3 bases, with 13 bases between them. CDR1 is SNHLY and CDR2 is FYNNEI in the germline V gene. The CDR3 reads CASSDVERVTDTQYF. The CDR3 DNA follows: TGTGCCAGCAGTGATGTGGAGCGGGTGACAGATACGCAGTATTTT.

This sequence joins TRBV28 and TRBJ2-3, with 8 bases aligning to TRBD1. Trimming removed 7 bases from V and 5 bases from J; junction bases left unmatched: 11. CDR3 length: 15 residues. Germline V CDR1 and CDR2: MDHEN, SYDVKM. CDR3 amino acids: CASTPSGGLGDTQYF. The CDR3, as DNA: TGTGCCAGCACTCCCTCAGGGGGCCTTGGAGATACGCAGTATTTT. The variable domain in full, with the rest retrieved from reference TRBV28 and TRBJ2-3, is DVKVTQSSRYLVKRTGEKVFLECVQDMDHENMFWYRQDPGLGLRLIYFSYDVKMKEKGDIPEGYSVSREKKERFSLILESASTNQTSMYLCASTPSGGLGDTQYFGPGTRLTVL.

This chain links TRBV9 with TRBJ1-1, with D unclear. Trimming shortened V by 1 base and J by 6 bases, and 13 bases separated the two germline ends. The CDR3 runs to 14 residues. The germline V gene has CDR1 SGDLS and CDR2 YYNGEE. In DNA form, the CDR3 reads TGTGCCAGCAGCGTACACGGGGATAGGGCTGAAGCTTTCTTT. Translating gives CASSVHGDRAEAFF.

The rearrangement joins TRBV14 to TRBJ1-2; 9 bases line up with TRBD1. This CDR3 is built from 15 residues. Trimming took 6 bases from V and 7 from J; bases not matched to a gene: 12. The germline V gene has CDR1 SGHDN and CDR2 FVKESK. CDR3 in amino acids: CASRGNRGLLSGYTF. DNA for the CDR3: TGTGCCAGCAGGGGAAACAGGGGGCTTCTCTCTGGCTACACCTTC.

V is TRBV28 and J is TRBJ1-5; unclear D gene. CDR3 length: 12 amino acids. Germline V gives CDR1 MDHEN, CDR2 SYDVKM. V was clipped by 6 bases and J by 4 bases, with 7 bases between them. In DNA form, the CDR3 reads TGTGCCAGCAGCATCGGGAATCAGCCCCAGCATTTT. Its translation: CASSIGNQPQHF.

Only one count was recorded for this clone. J is TRBJ1-5 and V is TRBV7-2, with D possibly being TRBD1 (6 bases). From germline, CDR1 is SGHTA and CDR2 FQGNSA. V lost 5 bases and J lost 3, with 14 bases in between. The CDR3 is made up of 15 amino acids. CDR3 amino acids: CASSTYRDINQPQHF. CDR3 coding DNA: TGTGCCAGCAGCACTTACAGGGATATCAATCAGCCCCAGCATTTT.

The rearrangement joins TRBV28 to TRBJ1-2; TRBD1 aligns across 8 bases. The CDR3 runs to 13 residues. Germline V lookup: CDR1 MDHEN, CDR2 SYDVKM. Losses at the gene ends were 7 bases for V and 6 bases for J; bases not matched to a gene: 7. CDR3 amino acids: CASTLDRGDGYTF. As DNA, the CDR3 is TGTGCCAGCACCCTAGACAGGGGCGATGGCTACACCTTC.

V and J are TRBV4-3 and TRBJ1-5; a weak D match, TRBD1 (5 bases). In germline, CDR1 is LGHNA, CDR2 YSLEER. CDR3 length equals 15 residues. Trimming took off 0 bases at V and 6 bases at J, with 12 bases between the two ends. The chain's CDR3 is CASSQDRTNGQPQHF. In nucleotides, the CDR3 is TGCGCCAGCAGCCAAGATCGGACAAATGGTCAGCCCCAGCATTTT.

This clone turned up a few times. V and J are TRBV28 and TRBJ1-6, with D possibly being TRBD1 (6 bases). Trimming took 6 bases from V and 10 from J, leaving 13 bases between them. The CDR3 covers 13 residues. Germline CDR1 is MDHEN and CDR2 is SYDVKM. CDR3: CASRAGGRSPLHF. The CDR3 bases are TGTGCCAGCAGGGCGGGGGGCAGGTCACCCCTCCACTTT.

The chain has TRBV9 and TRBJ2-5; the match to TRBD1 covers 7 bases. CDR1 is SGDLS, CDR2 YYNGEE, per germline. V shed 4 bases and J 5 bases; nucleotides not matched to a gene: 8. The CDR3 extends over 14 amino acids. This CDR3 is CASSKQQGPETQYF. The CDR3 region has the DNA TGTGCCAGCAGCAAGCAACAGGGGCCCGAGACCCAGTACTTC. Drawing the rest from reference TRBV9 and TRBJ2-5, the complete variable domain is DSGVTQTPKHLITATGQRVTLRCSPRSGDLSVYWYQQSLDQGLQFLIQYYNGEERAKGNILERFSAQQFPDLHSELNLSSLELGDSALYFCASSKQQGPETQYFGPGTRLLVL.

This sequence joins TRBV10-1 and TRBJ2-3; D is perhaps TRBD2 (6 bases). This CDR3 comprises 16 residues. V dropped 3 bases and J dropped 2 bases, with 15 bases sitting between them. Germline CDR1 is WNHNN and CDR2 is SYGVQD (reference sequence). The CDR3 is CASSERASVYTDTQYF. In DNA form, the CDR3 reads TGCGCCAGCAGTGAAAGGGCTAGCGTATACACAGATACGCAGTATTTT.

The CDR3 sequence is CASSIGPTGSLYSGANVLTF. The CDR3 DNA reads as TGTGCCAGTAGTATAGGCCCGACAGGGTCCCTCTACTCTGGGGCCAACGTCCTGACTTTC. This chain joins TRBV19 and TRBJ2-6, with TRBD1 matching over 7 bases. The CDR3 is 20 amino acids. Germline-derived CDR1 and CDR2 are LNHDA and SQIVND (reference sequence). J was trimmed by 0 bases and V by 1 base; bases with no gene match: 12.

This chain uses TRBV19 with TRBJ2-5, with D possibly matching TRBD1 (6 bases). Germline V gene sequence: CDR1 LNHDA, CDR2 SQIVND (reference sequence). Trimming took off 5 bases at V and 5 bases at J, with 18 bases between the two ends. The CDR3 consists of 15 residues. CDR3 region: CASSLPGHSSETQYF. CDR3 nucleotide sequence: TGTGCCAGTAGTTTACCGGGACACTCCTCGGAGACCCAGTACTTC.

This chain joins TRBV6-1 and TRBJ2-7; 9 nucleotides match TRBD1. CDR3 length equals 13 residues. The germline V gene has CDR1 MNHNS and CDR2 SASEGT. V lost 6 bases and J lost 1; bases outside the gene matches: 1. CDR3: CASRDRGSYEQYF. CDR3 coding DNA: TGTGCCAGCAGGGACAGGGGTTCCTACGAGCAGTACTTC.

The chain joins TRBV5-1 to TRBJ1-2; D is unresolved. The CDR3 is made up of 13 amino acids. V was clipped by 4 bases and J by 0 bases, with 7 bases between them. Germline values: CDR1 SGHRS, CDR2 YFSETQ. CDR3 loop: CASSVGANYGYTF. In DNA, the CDR3 is TGCGCCAGCAGCGTCGGAGCTAACTATGGCTACACCTTC.

The sample holds one count of this clone. This chain connects TRBV6-6 to TRBJ1-1, with D maybe TRBD1 (5 bases). The length of the CDR3 is 13 residues. V was trimmed by 11 bases and J by 1 base, leaving 14 bases between them. From germline, CDR1 is MNHNY and CDR2 SVGAGI (reference sequence). The CDR3 region has the DNA TGTGCCGGAGAAGGACACCCGAACACTGAAGCTTTCTTT. Protein product: CAGEGHPNTEAFF.

The rearrangement joins TRBV7-2 to TRBJ2-3; 14 bases map to TRBD2. There are 16 residues in the CDR3. V was pared by 3 bases and J by 6 bases, with 5 bases of the junction left unmatched. Per germline, CDR1 SGHTA and CDR2 FQGNSA. CDR3: CASSFPGLAGADTQYF. CDR3 in DNA: TGTGCCAGCAGCTTTCCGGGACTAGCGGGGGCTGATACGCAGTATTTT.

The chain combines TRBV6-5 with TRBJ2-7; TRBD1 agrees at 10 bases. The germline gives CDR1 MNHEY, CDR2 SVGAGI. The CDR3 extends over 16 amino acids. V dropped 3 bases and J dropped 3; count of bases not matched to a gene: 8. CDR3 loop: CASSYTGGQGNYEQYF. CDR3 nucleotides: TGTGCCAGCAGTTATACCGGGGGACAGGGGAACTACGAGCAGTACTTC.

This chain joins TRBV6-5 and TRBJ1-4; 7 bases fit TRBD1. There are 15 residues in the CDR3. The junction had 8 bases not matched to a gene; V was cut back by 0 bases and J by 10 bases. The germline V gene encodes CDR1 MNHEY and CDR2 SVGAGI. CDR3 DNA: TGTGCCAGCAGTTACTCGACAGGGCCTTTTGGAAAACTGTTTTTT. Its translation: CASSYSTGPFGKLFF.

The chain is built from TRBV18 and TRBJ2-7; D uncertain. Trimming removed 2 bases at V and 5 bases at J, with 10 bases between. CDR3 length equals 13 residues. Germline V gives CDR1 KGHSH, CDR2 LQKENI. CDR3 bases: TGTGCCAGCTCACCAAACACAGCCAACGAGCAGTACTTC. Translated, it gives CASSPNTANEQYF.

This clone occurred a few times. The identical CDR3 is also encoded by other nucleotide sequences in the sample. The rearrangement links TRBV19 to TRBJ1-1; tentative D call: TRBD1 (5 bases). The germline V gene encodes CDR1 LNHDA and CDR2 SQIVND (reference sequence). The CDR3 is 14 residues long. Trimming took 1 base from V and 1 from J, leaving 7 bases between them. The CDR3: CASSIGGGNTEAFF. For the CDR3, the DNA is TGTGCCAGTAGTATAGGGGGGGGGAACACTGAAGCTTTCTTT.

The chain joins TRBV9 to TRBJ2-5; TRBD2 agrees at 8 bases. Germline CDR1 is SGDLS and CDR2 is YYNGEE. The V segment lost 0 bases and the J segment 1 base; nucleotides outside the gene matches: 5. The CDR3 consists of 16 residues. In nucleotides, the CDR3 is TGTGCCAGCAGCGTAGTGGCTAGCGGGCTCCAAGAGACCCAGTACTTC. Translated, it gives CASSVVASGLQETQYF.